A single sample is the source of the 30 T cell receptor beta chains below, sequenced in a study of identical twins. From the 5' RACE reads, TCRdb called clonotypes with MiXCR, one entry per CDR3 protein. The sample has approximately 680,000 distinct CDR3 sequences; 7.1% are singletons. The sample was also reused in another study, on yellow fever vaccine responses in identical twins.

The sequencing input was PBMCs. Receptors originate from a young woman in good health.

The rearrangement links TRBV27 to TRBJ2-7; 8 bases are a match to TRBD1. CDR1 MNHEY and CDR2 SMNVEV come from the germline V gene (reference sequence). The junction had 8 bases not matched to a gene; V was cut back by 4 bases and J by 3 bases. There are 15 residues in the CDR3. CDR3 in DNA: TGTGCCAGCAGTTCCGGGACAGGAGACATCTACGAGCAGTACGTC. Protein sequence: CASSSGTGDIYEQYV.

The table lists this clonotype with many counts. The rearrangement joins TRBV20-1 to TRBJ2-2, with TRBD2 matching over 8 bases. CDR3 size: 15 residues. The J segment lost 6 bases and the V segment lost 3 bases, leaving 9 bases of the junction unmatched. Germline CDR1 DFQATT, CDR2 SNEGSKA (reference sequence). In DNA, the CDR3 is TGCAGTGCTAGGGATAGCGGGGATCTTGCCGGGGAGCTGTTTTTT. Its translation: CSARDSGDLAGELFF.

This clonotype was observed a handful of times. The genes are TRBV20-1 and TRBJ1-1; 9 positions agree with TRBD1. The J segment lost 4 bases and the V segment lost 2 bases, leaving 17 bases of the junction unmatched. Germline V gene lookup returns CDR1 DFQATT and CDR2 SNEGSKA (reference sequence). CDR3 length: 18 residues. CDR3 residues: CSARIILRDRVFPTEAFF. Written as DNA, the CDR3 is TGCAGTGCTAGAATAATCCTCCGGGACAGGGTCTTCCCCACTGAAGCTTTCTTT.

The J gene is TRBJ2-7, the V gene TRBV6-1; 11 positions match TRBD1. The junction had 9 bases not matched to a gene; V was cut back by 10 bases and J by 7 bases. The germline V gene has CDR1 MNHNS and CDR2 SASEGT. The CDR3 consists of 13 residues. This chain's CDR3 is CATSVDRGLEQYF. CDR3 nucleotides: TGTGCCACCTCCGTGGACAGGGGGCTTGAGCAGTACTTC.

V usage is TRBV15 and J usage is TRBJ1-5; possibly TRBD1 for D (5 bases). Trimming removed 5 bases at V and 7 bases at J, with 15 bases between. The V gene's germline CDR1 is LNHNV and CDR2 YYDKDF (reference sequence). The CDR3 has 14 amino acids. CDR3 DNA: TGTGCCACCAGCGGGGACGGTTCCAGGCAGCCCCAGCATTTT. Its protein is CATSGDGSRQPQHF.

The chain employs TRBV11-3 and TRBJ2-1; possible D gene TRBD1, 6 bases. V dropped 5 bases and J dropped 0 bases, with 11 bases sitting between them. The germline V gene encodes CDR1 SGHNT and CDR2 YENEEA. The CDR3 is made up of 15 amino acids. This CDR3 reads CASSKRTDSYNEQFF. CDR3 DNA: TGTGCCAGCAGCAAACGGACAGACTCCTACAATGAGCAGTTCTTC.

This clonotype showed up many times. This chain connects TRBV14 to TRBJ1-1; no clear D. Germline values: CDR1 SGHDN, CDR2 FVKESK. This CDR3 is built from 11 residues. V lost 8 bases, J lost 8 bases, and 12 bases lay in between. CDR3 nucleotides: TGTGCCAGCCTGCTGGCAGGCGAAGCTTTCTTT. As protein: CASLLAGEAFF.

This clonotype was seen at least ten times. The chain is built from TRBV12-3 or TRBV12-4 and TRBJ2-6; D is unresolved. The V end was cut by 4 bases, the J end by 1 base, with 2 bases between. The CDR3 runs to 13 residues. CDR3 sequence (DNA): TGTGCCAGCAGTTCTTCTGGGGCCAACGTCCTGACTTTC. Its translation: CASSSSGANVLTF.

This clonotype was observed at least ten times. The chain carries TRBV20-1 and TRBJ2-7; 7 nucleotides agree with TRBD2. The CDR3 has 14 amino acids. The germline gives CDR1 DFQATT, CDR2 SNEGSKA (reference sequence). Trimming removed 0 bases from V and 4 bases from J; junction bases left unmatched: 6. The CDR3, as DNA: TGCAGTGCTAGAGATTTAACTAGCGCATACGAGCAGTACTTC. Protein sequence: CSARDLTSAYEQYF.

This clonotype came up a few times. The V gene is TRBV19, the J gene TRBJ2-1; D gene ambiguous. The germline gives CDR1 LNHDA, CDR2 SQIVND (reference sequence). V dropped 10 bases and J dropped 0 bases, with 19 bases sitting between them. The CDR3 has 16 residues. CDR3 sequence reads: CATTPGGRSSYNEQFF. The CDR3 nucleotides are TGTGCCACTACTCCGGGTGGCAGGAGCTCCTACAATGAGCAGTTCTTC.

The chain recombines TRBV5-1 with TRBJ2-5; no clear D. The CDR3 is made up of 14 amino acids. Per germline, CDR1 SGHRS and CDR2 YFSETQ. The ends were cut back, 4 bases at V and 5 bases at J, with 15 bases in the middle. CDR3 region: CASSPRAQRETQYF. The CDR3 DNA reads TGCGCCAGCAGCCCCCGGGCCCAAAGGGAGACCCAGTACTTC.

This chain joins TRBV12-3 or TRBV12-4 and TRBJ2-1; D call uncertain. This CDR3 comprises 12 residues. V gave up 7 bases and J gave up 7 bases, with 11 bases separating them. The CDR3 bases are TGTGCCAGCAACTTAGGTGGAAATGAGCAGTTCTTC. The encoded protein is CASNLGGNEQFF.

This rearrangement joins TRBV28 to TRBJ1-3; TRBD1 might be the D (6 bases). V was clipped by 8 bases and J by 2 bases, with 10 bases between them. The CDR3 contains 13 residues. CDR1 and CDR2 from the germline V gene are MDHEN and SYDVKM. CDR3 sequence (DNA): TGTGCCAGCGAGGGGGATACTGGAAACACCATATATTTT. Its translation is CASEGDTGNTIYF.

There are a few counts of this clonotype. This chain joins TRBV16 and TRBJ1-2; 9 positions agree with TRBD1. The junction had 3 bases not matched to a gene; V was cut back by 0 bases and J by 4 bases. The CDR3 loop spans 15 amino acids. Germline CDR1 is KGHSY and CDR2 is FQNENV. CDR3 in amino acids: CASSQSTGGIYGYTF. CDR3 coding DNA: TGTGCCAGCAGCCAATCGACAGGGGGAATCTATGGCTACACCTTC.

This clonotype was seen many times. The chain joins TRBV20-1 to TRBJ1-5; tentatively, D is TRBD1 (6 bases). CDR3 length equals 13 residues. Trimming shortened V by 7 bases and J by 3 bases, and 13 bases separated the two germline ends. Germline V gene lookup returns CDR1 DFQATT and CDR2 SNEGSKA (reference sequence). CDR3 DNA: TGCAGTGTCCAGACAGGAACCAATCAGCCCCAGCATTTT. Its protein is CSVQTGTNQPQHF.

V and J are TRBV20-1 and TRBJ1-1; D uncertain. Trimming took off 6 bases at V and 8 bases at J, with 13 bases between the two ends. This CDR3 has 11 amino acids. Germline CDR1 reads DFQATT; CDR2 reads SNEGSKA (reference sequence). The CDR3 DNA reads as TGCAGTGCGGGAATCCCTGAAGAAGCTTTCTTT. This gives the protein CSAGIPEEAFF.

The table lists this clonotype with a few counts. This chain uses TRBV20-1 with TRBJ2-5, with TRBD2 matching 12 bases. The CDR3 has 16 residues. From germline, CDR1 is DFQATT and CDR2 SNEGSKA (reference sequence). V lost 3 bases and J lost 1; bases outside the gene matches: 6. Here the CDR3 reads CSARPGLAGLQETQYF. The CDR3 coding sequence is TGCAGTGCTAGGCCGGGACTAGCGGGCCTCCAAGAGACCCAGTACTTC.

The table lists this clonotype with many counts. CDR3 sequence (DNA): TGTGCCAGCAGTGTAGCCCGGCTTGACACTGAAGCTTTCTTT. Amino acids: CASSVARLDTEAFF. The V gene is TRBV6-1, the J gene TRBJ1-1; D unclear. The length of the CDR3 is 14 residues. Germline assignment: CDR1 MNHNS and CDR2 SASEGT. V gave up 4 bases and J gave up 3 bases, with 12 bases separating them.

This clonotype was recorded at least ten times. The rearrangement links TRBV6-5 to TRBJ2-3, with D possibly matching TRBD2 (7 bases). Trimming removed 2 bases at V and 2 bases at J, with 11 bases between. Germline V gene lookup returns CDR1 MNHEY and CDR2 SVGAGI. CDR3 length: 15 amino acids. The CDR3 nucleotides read TGTGCCAGCAGTTACGGGCGGGGGCCCACAGATACGCAGTATTTT. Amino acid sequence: CASSYGRGPTDTQYF.

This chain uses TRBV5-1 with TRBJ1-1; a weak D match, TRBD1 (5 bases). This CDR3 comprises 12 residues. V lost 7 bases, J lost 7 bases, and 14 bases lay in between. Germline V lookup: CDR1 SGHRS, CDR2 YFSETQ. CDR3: CASHAGRNEAFF. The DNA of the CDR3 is TGCGCCAGCCACGCGGGGCGGAATGAAGCTTTCTTT. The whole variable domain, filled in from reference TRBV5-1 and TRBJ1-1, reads KAGVTQTPRYLIKTRGQQVTLSCSPISGHRSVSWYQQTPGQGLQFLFEYFSETQRNKGNFPGRFSGRQFSNSRSEMNVSTLELGDSALYLCASHAGRNEAFFGQGTRLTVV.

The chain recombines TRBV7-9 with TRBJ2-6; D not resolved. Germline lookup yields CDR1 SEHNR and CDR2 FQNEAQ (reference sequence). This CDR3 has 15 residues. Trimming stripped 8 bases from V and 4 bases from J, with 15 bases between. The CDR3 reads CASPTSPSGANVLTF. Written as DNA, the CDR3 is TGTGCCAGCCCTACCAGTCCTTCAGGGGCCAACGTCCTGACTTTC.

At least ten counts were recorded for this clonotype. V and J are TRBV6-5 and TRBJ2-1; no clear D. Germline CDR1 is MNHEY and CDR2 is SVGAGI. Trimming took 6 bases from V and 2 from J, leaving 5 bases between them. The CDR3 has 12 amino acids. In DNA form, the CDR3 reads TGTGCCAGCAGAGAGCCCTACAATGAGCAGTTCTTC. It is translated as CASREPYNEQFF.

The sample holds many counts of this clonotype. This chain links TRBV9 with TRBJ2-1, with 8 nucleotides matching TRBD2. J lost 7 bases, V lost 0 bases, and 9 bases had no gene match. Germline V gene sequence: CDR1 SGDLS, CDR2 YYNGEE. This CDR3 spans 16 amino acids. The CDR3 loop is CASSVGGSGSGNEQFF. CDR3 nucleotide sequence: TGTGCCAGCAGCGTAGGAGGAAGCGGGAGTGGTAATGAGCAGTTCTTC.

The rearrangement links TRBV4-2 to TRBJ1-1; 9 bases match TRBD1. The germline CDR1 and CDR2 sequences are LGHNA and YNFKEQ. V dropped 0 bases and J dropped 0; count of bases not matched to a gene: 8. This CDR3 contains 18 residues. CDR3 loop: CASSQDWDRAALNTEAFF. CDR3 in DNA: TGTGCCAGCAGCCAAGACTGGGACAGGGCCGCTCTGAACACTGAAGCTTTCTTT.

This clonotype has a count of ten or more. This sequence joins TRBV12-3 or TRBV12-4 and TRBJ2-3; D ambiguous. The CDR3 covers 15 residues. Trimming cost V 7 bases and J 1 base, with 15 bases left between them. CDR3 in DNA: TGTGCCAGCAACCCTACTGCCTACCGCACAGATACGCAGTATTTT. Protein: CASNPTAYRTDTQYF.

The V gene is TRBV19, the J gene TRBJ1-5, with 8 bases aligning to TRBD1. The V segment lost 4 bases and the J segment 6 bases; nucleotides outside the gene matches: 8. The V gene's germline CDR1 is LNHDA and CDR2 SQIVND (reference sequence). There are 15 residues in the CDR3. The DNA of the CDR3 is TGTGCCAGTAGTACAATCGACAGGGGCGGTCAGCCCCAGCATTTT. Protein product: CASSTIDRGGQPQHF.

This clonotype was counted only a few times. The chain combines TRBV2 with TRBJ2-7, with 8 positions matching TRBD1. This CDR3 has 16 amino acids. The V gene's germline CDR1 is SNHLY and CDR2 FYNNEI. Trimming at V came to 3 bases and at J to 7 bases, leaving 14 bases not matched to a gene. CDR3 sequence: CASSEVASWQGAEQYF. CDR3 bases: TGTGCCAGCAGTGAGGTGGCCTCATGGCAGGGGGCAGAGCAGTACTTC.

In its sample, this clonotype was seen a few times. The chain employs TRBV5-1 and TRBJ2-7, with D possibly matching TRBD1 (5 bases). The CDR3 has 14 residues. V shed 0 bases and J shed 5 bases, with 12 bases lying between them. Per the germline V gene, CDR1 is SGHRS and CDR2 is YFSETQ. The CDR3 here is CASSLGVRVNEQYF. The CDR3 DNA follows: TGCGCCAGCAGCTTGGGTGTCAGGGTAAACGAGCAGTACTTC.

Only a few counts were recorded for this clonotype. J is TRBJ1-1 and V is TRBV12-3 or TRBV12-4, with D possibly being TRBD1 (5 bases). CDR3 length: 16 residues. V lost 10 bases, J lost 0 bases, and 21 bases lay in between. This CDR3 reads CAIFPEPGRVNTEAFF. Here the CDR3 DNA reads TGTGCCATCTTCCCTGAACCGGGACGGGTGAACACTGAAGCTTTCTTT.

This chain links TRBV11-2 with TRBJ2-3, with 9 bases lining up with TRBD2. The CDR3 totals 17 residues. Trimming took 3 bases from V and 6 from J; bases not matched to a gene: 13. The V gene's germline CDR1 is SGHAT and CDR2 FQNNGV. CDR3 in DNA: TGTGCCAGCAGCTTGGATGGTGGGACTAGCTTGGGGGATACGCAGTATTTT. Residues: CASSLDGGTSLGDTQYF.